One sample yielded the 2 T cell receptor beta chains listed below, sequenced in a study of CD8+ T cells in alopecia areata. Extraction of RNA preceded its reverse transcription into cDNA, which served as the sequencing template. Generated by immunoSEQ multiplex PCR, the TCRdb table keeps only in-frame clones and is missing some. Among 150,000 or so clones listed, around 47% were seen once. The sequencing sample was made of CD4+ T cells sorted from blood. These receptors all come from a human donor with alopecia areata.

J is TRBJ2-7 and V is TRBV28, with TRBD1 matching 7 bases. Germline V gene data show CDR1 as MDHEN and CDR2 as SYDVKM. The CDR3 totals 14 residues. After removal of 7 bases from V and 3 bases from J, the junction contained 9 bases not matched to a gene. In DNA, the CDR3 is TGTGCCAGCACCTTAGGGGGCAAGCACTACGAGCAGTACTTC. Encoded protein: CASTLGGKHYEQYF.

This chain connects TRBV2 to TRBJ2-5, with TRBD1 as a possible D gene (6 bases). Trimming pared 3 bases from V and 4 bases from J, leaving 15 bases between. CDR1 SNHLY and CDR2 FYNNEI come from the germline V gene. The CDR3 sequence is 15 residues long. The DNA of the CDR3 is TGTGCCAGCAGTGAGAAGGGACATAGAATAGAGACCCAGTACTTC. It is translated as CASSEKGHRIETQYF.